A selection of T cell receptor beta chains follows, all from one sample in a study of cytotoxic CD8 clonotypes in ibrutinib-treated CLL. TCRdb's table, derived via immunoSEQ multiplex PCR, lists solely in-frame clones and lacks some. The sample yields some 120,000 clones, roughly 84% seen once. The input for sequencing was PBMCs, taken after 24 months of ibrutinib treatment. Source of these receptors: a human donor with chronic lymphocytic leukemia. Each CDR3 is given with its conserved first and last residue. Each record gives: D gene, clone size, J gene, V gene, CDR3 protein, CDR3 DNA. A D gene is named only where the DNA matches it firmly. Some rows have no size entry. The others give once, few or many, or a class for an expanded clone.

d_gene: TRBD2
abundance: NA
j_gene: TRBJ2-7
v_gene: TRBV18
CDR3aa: CASSPLGAGMPRRTYEQYF
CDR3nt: TGTGCCAGCTCACCACTCGGAGCGGGGATGCCCCGGCGGACCTACGAGCAGTACTTC

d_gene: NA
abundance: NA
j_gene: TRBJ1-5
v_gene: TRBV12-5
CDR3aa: CASGLFGNQPQHF
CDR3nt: TGTGCTAGTGGTTTGTTCGGCAATCAGCCCCAGCATTTT

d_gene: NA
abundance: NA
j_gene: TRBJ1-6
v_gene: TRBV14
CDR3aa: CASSPRSDNSPLHF
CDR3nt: TGTGCCAGCAGCCCTCGGTCTGATAATTCACCCCTCCACTTT

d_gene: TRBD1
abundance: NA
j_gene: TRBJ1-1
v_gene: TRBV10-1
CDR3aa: CASSESIRDRGNTEAFF
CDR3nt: TGCGCCAGCAGTGAATCCATCCGGGACAGGGGGAACACTGAAGCTTTCTTT

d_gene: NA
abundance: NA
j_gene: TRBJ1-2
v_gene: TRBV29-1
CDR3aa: CSVGGGIVYGYTF
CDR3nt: TGCAGCGTTGGTGGGGGCATAGTCTATGGCTACACCTTC

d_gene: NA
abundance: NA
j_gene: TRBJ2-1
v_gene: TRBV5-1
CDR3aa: CASSLEPVHNEQFF
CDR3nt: TGCGCCAGCAGCTTGGAGCCGGTCCACAATGAGCAGTTCTTC

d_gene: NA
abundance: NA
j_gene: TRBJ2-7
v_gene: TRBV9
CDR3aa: CASSVNWGSHEQYF
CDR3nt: TGTGCCAGCAGCGTAAACTGGGGGTCCCACGAGCAGTACTTC

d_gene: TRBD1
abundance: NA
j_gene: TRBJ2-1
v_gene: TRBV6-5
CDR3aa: CASSYPGDSNNEQFF
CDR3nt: TGTGCCAGCAGTTACCCAGGGGACAGCAACAATGAGCAGTTCTTC

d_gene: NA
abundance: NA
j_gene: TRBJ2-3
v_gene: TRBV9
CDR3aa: CASSGDMSTDTQYF
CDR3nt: TGTGCCAGCAGCGGCGACATGAGCACAGATACGCAGTATTTT

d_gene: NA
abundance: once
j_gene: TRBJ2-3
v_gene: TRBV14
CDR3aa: CASSQDLADTQYF
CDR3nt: TGTGCCAGCAGCCAAGATTTGGCAGATACGCAGTATTTT

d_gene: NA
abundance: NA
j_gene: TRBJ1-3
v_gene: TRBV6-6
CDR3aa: CASGDGGNTIYF
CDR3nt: TGTGCCAGCGGGGATGGTGGAAACACCATATATTTT

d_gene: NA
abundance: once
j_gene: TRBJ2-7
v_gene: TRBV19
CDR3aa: CASSIQGPVSYEQYF
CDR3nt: TGTGCCAGTAGTATCCAGGGACCTGTTTCCTACGAGCAGTACTTC